The 12 T cell receptor beta chains listed next were all sequenced from one sample in a study of T cells in Graves' hyperthyroidism and ophthalmopathy. Using RNA transcripts as the source, TCR beta CDR3 regions were amplified. First-round RT-PCR of the TCR CDR3 relied on the HTBI primer set. TCRdb processed the multiplex PCR reads anew with MiXCR; each CDR3 protein has one entry. The sample shows hundreds of thousands of distinct CDR3 sequences, around 13% of them seen only once. The sequencing input was blood. The receptors were gathered from a woman aged 18-35 years with Graves' hyperthyroidism.

This clonotype was seen many times. The chain carries TRBV18 and TRBJ1-5, with 8 bases fitting TRBD1. The germline V gene encodes CDR1 KGHSH and CDR2 LQKENI. V was pared by 6 bases and J by 6 bases, with 13 bases of the junction left unmatched. The CDR3 spans 16 residues. CDR3 amino acids: CASSPGRQGAFQPQHF. CDR3 nucleotide sequence: TGTGCCAGCTCCCCCGGGAGGCAGGGGGCGTTTCAGCCCCAGCATTTT.

In its sample, this clonotype was seen many times. The V call is TRBV11-2, the J call TRBJ2-5; 14 bases match TRBD2. The ends lost 5 bases at V and 3 bases at J; junction bases unmatched: 11. The CDR3 contains 18 residues. CDR1 is SGHAT and CDR2 is FQNNGV in the germline V gene. This CDR3 reads CASSEGLAGEVLKETQYF. The DNA for the CDR3 is TGTGCCAGCAGCGAGGGACTAGCGGGAGAAGTATTGAAAGAGACCCAGTACTTC.

This clonotype was recorded at least ten times. The chain joins TRBV2 to TRBJ1-5, with a weak D call TRBD1 (6 bases). Trimming took 8 bases from V and 11 from J, leaving 25 bases between them. The CDR3 runs to 15 residues. The germline CDR1 and CDR2 sequences are SNHLY and FYNNEI. The CDR3 coding sequence is TGTGCCAGCGGGGGCGAGGGTTTGAAATCAAGCGCCCAGCATTTT. Its protein is CASGGEGLKSSAQHF.

This rearrangement joins TRBV9 to TRBJ2-7, with 8 bases fitting TRBD1. The V gene end was trimmed by 4 bases and the J gene end by 7 bases; junction bases not matched to a gene: 13. Germline lookup yields CDR1 SGDLS and CDR2 YYNGEE. This CDR3 is built from 15 residues. The CDR3 bases are TGTGCCAGCAGCCCAAGCAGGACAGGGTCTCGGGAGCAGTACTTC. Amino acids: CASSPSRTGSREQYF.

This clonotype has a count of ten or more. The chain recombines TRBV20-1 with TRBJ1-2; possible D gene TRBD1, 6 bases. The V gene's germline CDR1 is DFQATT and CDR2 SNEGSKA (reference sequence). CDR3 length equals 16 residues. The ends were cut back, 3 bases at V and 2 bases at J, with 19 bases in the middle. CDR3 protein: CSASVGRDTLNYGYTF. The CDR3 DNA reads as TGCAGTGCTAGTGTCGGACGGGACACTCTGAACTATGGCTACACCTTC.

The CDR3 DNA reads as TGCAGTGCTAGAGGGGCGGCGGTACAAGAGACCCAGTACTTC. Residues: CSARGAAVQETQYF. The chain couples TRBV20-1 to TRBJ2-5; D unclear. The V end lost 1 base, the J end lost 2 bases, and 11 bases lay between the germline ends. The CDR3 consists of 14 residues. CDR1 DFQATT and CDR2 SNEGSKA come from the germline V gene (reference sequence).

This chain joins TRBV14 and TRBJ2-2, with D unclear. Germline V gene lookup returns CDR1 SGHDN and CDR2 FVKESK. The CDR3 runs 13 residues. V dropped 1 base and J dropped 5 bases, with 5 bases sitting between them. The CDR3 spells CASSQVFTGELFF. Written as DNA, the CDR3 is TGTGCCAGCAGCCAAGTTTTTACCGGGGAGCTGTTTTTT.

J is TRBJ2-2 and V is TRBV18; a weak D match, TRBD2 (6 bases). Germline CDR1 KGHSH, CDR2 LQKENI. The CDR3 has 18 residues. Trimming pared 0 bases from V and 0 bases from J, leaving 14 bases between. The CDR3 is CASSPPKGGLANTGELFF. The DNA of the CDR3 is TGTGCCAGCTCACCACCGAAGGGAGGTTTAGCGAACACCGGGGAGCTGTTTTTT.

Ten or more counts support this clonotype. J is TRBJ2-2 and V is TRBV28; TRBD2 is a possible D gene (7 bases). Germline V CDR1 and CDR2: MDHEN, SYDVKM. The germline V and J ends were trimmed by 8 bases and 14 bases, with 12 bases remaining between them. CDR3 length: 10 residues. The DNA of the CDR3 is TGTGCCAGCCGGAGGGGGGGACTGTTTTTT. It encodes CASRRGGLFF.

This clonotype has a handful of counts. Given a much more abundant clone one base away, this may be a read error. Here the CDR3 reads CASTCGTGHQPQHF. CDR3 coding DNA: TGTGCCAGCACATGCGGGACAGGGCATCAGCCCCAGCATTTT. The V call is TRBV2, the J call TRBJ1-5; 9 bases map to TRBD1. The CDR3 has 14 residues. Trimming took 7 bases from V and 5 from J; bases not matched to a gene: 6. Germline V gene data show CDR1 as SNHLY and CDR2 as FYNNEI.

This clonotype has at least ten counts. J is TRBJ1-1 and V is TRBV3-1; unclear D gene. Between the trimmed V and J ends, which lost 7 bases and 5 bases, there was a span of 14 bases. Germline V gene sequence: CDR1 LGHDT, CDR2 YNNKEL (reference sequence). The CDR3 consists of 13 residues. This chain's CDR3 is CASTLQWRTEAFF. CDR3 DNA sequence: TGTGCCAGCACCCTACAGTGGCGAACTGAAGCTTTCTTT.

This clonotype showed up many times. The V call is TRBV28, the J call TRBJ1-5, with TRBD1 identical over 7 bases. The CDR3 is 13 residues long. The trim removed 7 bases at V and 4 bases at J, leaving 4 bases unmatched. Germline CDR1 is MDHEN and CDR2 is SYDVKM. The CDR3 loop reads CASTLTGNQPQHF. The CDR3 region has the DNA TGTGCCAGCACCCTGACAGGGAATCAGCCCCAGCATTTT.